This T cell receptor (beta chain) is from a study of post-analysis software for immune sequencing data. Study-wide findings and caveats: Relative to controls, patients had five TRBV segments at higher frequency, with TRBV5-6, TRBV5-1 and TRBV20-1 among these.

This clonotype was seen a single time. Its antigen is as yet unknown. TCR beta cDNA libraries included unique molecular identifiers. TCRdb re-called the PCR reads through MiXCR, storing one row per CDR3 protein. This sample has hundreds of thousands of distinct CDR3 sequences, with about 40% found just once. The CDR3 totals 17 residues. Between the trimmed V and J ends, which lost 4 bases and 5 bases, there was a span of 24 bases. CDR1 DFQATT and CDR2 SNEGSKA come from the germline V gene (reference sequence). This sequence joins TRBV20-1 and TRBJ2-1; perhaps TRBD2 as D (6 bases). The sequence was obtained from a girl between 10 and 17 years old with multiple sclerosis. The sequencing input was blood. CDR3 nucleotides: TGCAGTGCTAAAACTAGCATAGGGTCCCTGGTTCACAATGAGCAGTTCTTC. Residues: CSAKTSIGSLVHNEQFF.